A selection of T cell receptor beta chains follows, all from one sample in a study of cytomegalovirus exposure and HLA in healthy donors. Method: immunoSEQ multiplex PCR; TCRdb's copy keeps in-frame clones and lacks some. The data show under 200,000 clones, roughly 80% seen once. Material for sequencing was PBMCs. The receptors derive from a male donor in good health and CMV-seronegative. Both conserved end residues are part of each CDR3. The order of the fields is J gene, CDR3 length, clone size, V gene, CDR3 protein. Rows give clone size only sometimes, using once, few, many, or a class for an expanded clone.

TRBJ2-2 15 NA TRBV30 CAWRGTSANTGELFF
TRBJ2-5 15 NA TRBV6-6 CASSLDKSRRETQYF
TRBJ1-2 13 NA TRBV7-6 CASSLETGFGYTF
TRBJ2-7 14 NA TRBV7-9 CASSDGTKIYEQYF
TRBJ1-1 14 once TRBV19 CASSSSGGPTEAFF
TRBJ1-1 13 NA TRBV28 CASSLGGPGEAFF
TRBJ2-5 15 NA TRBV5-1 CASSGSGGALETQYF
TRBJ1-6 15 NA TRBV9 CASSLGQGDNSPLHF
TRBJ1-2 16 NA TRBV19 CASSMAGRLKERGYTF
TRBJ2-1 15 NA TRBV11-2 CASSLEASGDGEQFF